These 21 T cell receptor beta chains originate from one sample sequenced in a study of blood T cell repertoires in COVID-19. Assay: immunoSEQ multiplex PCR; the TCRdb copy retains only in-frame clones and omits some. In the table there are about 220,000 clones, around 86% of which are singletons. Sample: peripheral blood. These receptors were collected from a woman in her seventies with COVID-19, enrolled during active disease.

The chain uses TRBV30 and TRBJ2-1; TRBD1 aligns across 9 bases. V gave up 3 bases and J gave up 4 bases; unmatched junction bases: 10. The CDR3 has 16 amino acids. From germline, CDR1 is GTSNPN and CDR2 SVGIG (reference sequence). The CDR3 nucleotides are TGTGCCTGGAGCCTAGGGTGGGACAGGGATTACAATGAGCAGTTCTTC. As protein: CAWSLGWDRDYNEQFF.

This clone was detected a few times. The chain joins TRBV6-2 or TRBV6-3 to TRBJ1-5, with D possibly being TRBD1 (6 bases). Germline V gives CDR1 MNHEY, CDR2 SVGEGT. Between the trimmed V and J ends, which lost 2 bases and 1 base, there was a span of 6 bases. The CDR3 sequence is 14 residues long. The CDR3 coding sequence is TGTGCCAGCAGTTACCAGGGGAGCAATCAGCCCCAGCATTTT. Translated: CASSYQGSNQPQHF.

This chain uses TRBV7-3 with TRBJ2-3; tentative D call: TRBD2 (5 bases). V lost 2 bases to trimming and J lost 2 bases, with 14 bases between them. The CDR3 contains 16 residues. From germline, CDR1 is SGHTA and CDR2 FQGTGA. CDR3: CASSLLGAIPTDTQYF. The CDR3 DNA is TGTGCCAGCAGCTTATTGGGAGCGATACCCACAGATACGCAGTATTTT.

The rearrangement joins TRBV5-4 to TRBJ2-7; D might be TRBD1 (6 bases). CDR1 and CDR2 from the germline V gene are SGHNT and YYREEE (reference sequence). The CDR3 has 13 amino acids. Trimming cost V 3 bases and J 9 bases, with 16 bases left between them. CDR3 bases: TGTGCCAGCAGCTCACAGGGCCCCCGGGTGCAGTACTTC. Translating gives CASSSQGPRVQYF.

J is TRBJ1-5 and V is TRBV11-2; no firm D call. In germline, CDR1 is SGHAT, CDR2 FQNNGV. This CDR3 is built from 14 residues. V lost 0 bases to trimming and J lost 7 bases, with 10 bases between them. The CDR3 DNA is TGTGCCAGCAGCTTAGAGGCGGGGAGACAGCCCCAGCATTTT. Encoded protein: CASSLEAGRQPQHF. Drawing the rest from reference TRBV11-2 and TRBJ1-5, the complete variable domain is EAGVAQSPRYKIIEKRQSVAFWCNPISGHATLYWYQQILGQGPKLLIQFQNNGVVDDSQLPKDRFSAERLKGVDSTLKIQPAKLEDSAVYLCASSLEAGRQPQHFGDGTRLSIL.

This sequence joins TRBV3-1 (or the pseudogene TRBV3-2) and TRBJ1-3; TRBD1 is a possible D gene (5 bases). CDR3 size: 14 residues. CDR1 LGHDT and CDR2 YNNKEL come from the germline V gene (reference sequence). V dropped 0 bases and J dropped 4 bases, with 7 bases sitting between them. CDR3 protein: CASSQEQGGNTIYF. CDR3 DNA sequence: TGTGCCAGCAGCCAAGAGCAGGGCGGAAACACCATATATTTT.

This clone showed up just once. The chain carries TRBV9 and TRBJ2-7, with D possibly being TRBD1 (5 bases). The length of the CDR3 is 15 residues. Per germline, CDR1 SGDLS and CDR2 YYNGEE. V lost 2 bases and J lost 7, with 19 bases in between. The CDR3 loop is CASSVQGAHLGEQYF. CDR3 DNA: TGTGCCAGCAGCGTTCAGGGCGCCCACTTAGGGGAGCAGTACTTC.

The chain recombines TRBV5-1 with TRBJ2-1, with a tentative D call TRBD1 (7 bases). This CDR3 has 13 amino acids. Between the trimmed V and J ends, which lost 3 bases and 8 bases, there was a span of 12 bases. CDR1 is SGHRS, CDR2 YFSETQ, per germline. CDR3 nucleotide sequence: TGCGCCAGCAGCTCGCAGGGGGGCGATGAGCAGTTCTTC. Its translation is CASSSQGGDEQFF.

The chain couples TRBV28 to TRBJ1-2, with D possibly TRBD1 on 5 matching bases. V dropped 2 bases and J dropped 7 bases, with 14 bases sitting between them. Germline CDR1 MDHEN, CDR2 SYDVKM. There are 14 residues in the CDR3. The CDR3 protein is CASSLEFRVGGYTF. Here the CDR3 DNA reads TGTGCCAGCAGTTTAGAATTCAGGGTTGGTGGCTACACCTTC.

The gene calls are TRBV24-1 and TRBJ1-5; TRBD1 is a possible D gene (6 bases). V was pared by 4 bases and J by 4 bases, with 10 bases between. The germline V gene has CDR1 KGHDR and CDR2 SFDVKD. The CDR3 consists of 14 residues. The DNA for the CDR3 is TGTGCCACCAGTGAATCAGGGGTTAATCAGCCCCAGCATTTT. Translating gives CATSESGVNQPQHF.

The rearrangement uses TRBV6-6 and TRBJ1-2; 7 nucleotides match TRBD1. V dropped 6 bases and J dropped 5; count of bases not matched to a gene: 9. The CDR3 runs 14 residues. Germline-derived CDR1 and CDR2 are MNHNY and SVGAGI (reference sequence). Written as DNA, the CDR3 is TGTGCCAGCAGCGGAGTGGGACAGAATTATGGCTACACCTTC. Translation gives CASSGVGQNYGYTF.

This clone has only one observation. The chain recombines TRBV11-2 with TRBJ2-3, with 7 bases fitting TRBD1. The ends lost 1 base at V and 1 base at J; junction bases unmatched: 5. Germline assignment: CDR1 SGHAT and CDR2 FQNNGV. This CDR3 has 16 amino acids. CDR3 DNA: TGTGCCAGCAGCTTAGTGGGTAGGGGGCGCACAGATACGCAGTATTTT. This gives the protein CASSLVGRGRTDTQYF.

The rearrangement joins TRBV2 to TRBJ1-1; D ambiguous. The V end was cut by 4 bases, the J end by 0 bases, with 12 bases between. The CDR3 has 15 amino acids. Germline values: CDR1 SNHLY, CDR2 FYNNEI. The CDR3, as DNA: TGTGCCAGCAGTGTAAGGCCAGGAATGAACACTGAAGCTTTCTTT. Its translation: CASSVRPGMNTEAFF. Combining the CDR3 with reference TRBV2 and TRBJ1-1 gives the whole variable domain EPEVTQTPSHQVTQMGQEVILRCVPISNHLYFYWYRQILGQKVEFLVSFYNNEISEKSEIFDDQFSVERPDGSNFTLKIRSTKLEDSAMYFCASSVRPGMNTEAFFGQGTRLTVV.

This rearrangement joins TRBV11-2 to TRBJ1-6, with D hard to call. Trimming left V 1 base short and J 13 bases short, with 14 bases between. Germline lookup yields CDR1 SGHAT and CDR2 FQNNGV. The CDR3 loop spans 14 amino acids. CDR3 DNA sequence: TGTGCCAGCAGCTTAGCCCTAGGACTGGGGCCCCTCCACTTT. It encodes CASSLALGLGPLHF.

This CDR3 is CATSDRSSYEQYF. In DNA form, the CDR3 reads TGTGCCACCTCGGACAGGAGTTCCTACGAGCAGTACTTC. The chain joins TRBV24-1 to TRBJ2-7; 7 nucleotides align to TRBD1. V shed 9 bases, J shed 1 base, and the junction held 5 bases outside the gene matches. Looked up from germline, CDR1 is KGHDR and CDR2 is SFDVKD. The CDR3 is 13 amino acids.

The rearrangement uses TRBV5-1 and TRBJ2-5; D is perhaps TRBD1 (5 bases). Per germline, CDR1 SGHRS and CDR2 YFSETQ. V was pared by 3 bases and J by 2 bases, with 11 bases between. This CDR3 is 14 amino acids long. This CDR3 reads CASSYTGQQETQYF. The CDR3 coding sequence is TGCGCCAGCAGCTATACAGGACAACAAGAGACCCAGTACTTC.

As DNA, the CDR3 is TGTGCCACCAGCAGAGAGAGGGACAGGGCCTACGAGCAGTACTTC. It encodes CATSRERDRAYEQYF. The chain carries TRBV15 and TRBJ2-7, with 9 bases matching TRBD1. The CDR3 spans 15 residues. V trimming: 0 bases; J trimming: 2 bases; junction bases outside the gene matches: 2. The germline V gene has CDR1 LNHNV and CDR2 YYDKDF (reference sequence). Full variable domain (missing parts from reference TRBV15 and TRBJ2-7): DAMVIQNPRYQVTQFGKPVTLSCSQTLNHNVMYWYQQKSSQAPKLLFHYYDKDFNNEADTPDNFQSRRPNTSFCFLDIRSPGLGDTAMYLCATSRERDRAYEQYFGPGTRLTVT.

This clone was counted only a few times. The V gene is TRBV9, the J gene TRBJ2-6; 7 positions agree with TRBD2. Germline V lookup: CDR1 SGDLS, CDR2 YYNGEE. The J segment lost 0 bases and the V segment lost 0 bases, leaving 6 bases of the junction unmatched. CDR3 size: 18 residues. For the CDR3, the DNA is TGTGCCAGCAGCGTAGTACCAGCGGGAAGCTCTGGGGCCAACGTCCTGACTTTC. Its translation: CASSVVPAGSSGANVLTF.

This CDR3 is CAWSVQPPGVVTGYTF. The CDR3 nucleotides are TGTGCCTGGAGTGTACAACCCCCAGGGGTCGTAACGGGCTACACCTTC. V gene TRBV30 combines with J gene TRBJ1-2, with TRBD1 as a possible D gene (6 bases). This CDR3 has 16 residues. Trimming cost V 0 bases and J 8 bases, with 22 bases left between them. Germline-derived CDR1 and CDR2 are GTSNPN and SVGIG (reference sequence).

CDR3 sequence reads: CASSSQGTGFTGELFF. CDR3 coding DNA: TGTGCCAGCAGCTCTCAGGGGACAGGGTTCACCGGGGAGCTGTTTTTT. The chain employs TRBV7-3 and TRBJ2-2; 9 bases fit TRBD1. V lost 4 bases and J lost 4; bases outside the gene matches: 7. From germline, CDR1 is SGHTA and CDR2 FQGTGA. The CDR3 has 16 residues.

CDR3 DNA sequence: TGTGCCACCGAGAAAACCGGGTTCACAGATACGCAGTATTTT. It yields the protein CATEKTGFTDTQYF. The chain is built from TRBV24-1 and TRBJ2-3; no reliable D call. The CDR3 contains 14 residues. Trimming shortened V by 9 bases and J by 2 bases, and 14 bases separated the two germline ends. CDR1 KGHDR and CDR2 SFDVKD come from the germline V gene.